The next 18 T cell receptor beta chains were all read from a single sample in a study of beta chain features in type 1 diabetes (dated by TCRdb to the late 2010s). The method was the immunoSEQ multiplex PCR assay. All of the isolated RNA was reverse transcribed with the High Capacity cDNA Reverse Transcription Kit, so expressed TCRB transcripts were sequenced. Sourced from immuneACCESS, this table was stored by TCRdb with only in-frame sequences that have V and J called. A share of the clones is absent; for the studies checked, an unresolved V gene accounts for under half, and the remainder has no known explanation. A total of 600,000 to 650,000 clones appear in this sample, around a sixth of them only once. The top ten hold about 0.087% of the sample. Sequencing was done on a sample of naive CD4+ T cells from blood. This specimen's cell subset or site label, per the study, means: true naive CD4+ T cells. The receptor source for this set is a man younger than 35 in good health.

The genes are TRBV25-1 and TRBJ1-6; unclear D gene. The ends were cut back, 1 base at V and 6 bases at J, with 10 bases in the middle. Germline lookup yields CDR1 MGHDK and CDR2 SYGVNS. This CDR3 is 15 amino acids long. The CDR3 coding sequence is TGTGCCAGCAGTGAATCCAGGCTGACTAATTCACCCCTCCACTTT. It is translated as CASSESRLTNSPLHF.

This clone was picked up a small number of times. The CDR3: CASSYSGRGRAYEQYF. The CDR3 nucleotides are TGTGCCAGCAGTTACTCGGGCAGGGGCCGCGCCTACGAGCAGTACTTC. The chain has TRBV6-6 and TRBJ2-7; weak D call: TRBD1 (6 bases). Germline V gene sequence: CDR1 MNHNY, CDR2 SVGAGI (reference sequence). With 0 bases removed from V and 2 bases from J, the gap between germline ends came to 14 bases. The CDR3 is 16 amino acids.

This clone has only a few counts. This rearrangement joins TRBV11-2 to TRBJ2-6; TRBD2 matches 7 bases. The CDR3 extends over 19 amino acids. Germline V gene sequence: CDR1 SGHAT, CDR2 FQNNGV. V was clipped by 4 bases and J by 0 bases; unmatched bases: 12. This CDR3 is CASSSLLLAPFSGANVLTF. The CDR3 coding sequence is TGTGCCAGCAGCTCTCTCCTACTAGCGCCCTTCTCTGGGGCCAACGTCCTGACTTTC.

This clone was recorded a few times. The rearrangement joins TRBV28 to TRBJ1-1; 8 bases line up with TRBD1. The trim removed 1 base at V and 1 base at J, leaving 5 bases unmatched. The CDR3 runs to 16 residues. Germline CDR1 is MDHEN and CDR2 is SYDVKM. The CDR3 region has the DNA TGTGCCAGCAGTTTATCAGGGGGCGCGGCGAACACTGAAGCTTTCTTT. Translation gives CASSLSGGAANTEAFF.

This clone has only a few counts. The V and J genes are TRBV19 and TRBJ2-6, with D perhaps TRBD1 or TRBD2 (7 bases each). CDR3 length: 18 amino acids. V was pared by 7 bases and J by 0 bases, with 19 bases between. CDR1 is LNHDA, CDR2 SQIVND, per germline (reference sequence). The CDR3 coding sequence is TGTGCCAGTACCCCGCGGGGGACAGTCTCCTCTGGGGCCAACGTCCTGACTTTC. This sequence encodes CASTPRGTVSSGANVLTF.

This rearrangement joins TRBV30 to TRBJ2-7; 10 bases are shared with TRBD1. The CDR3 is made up of 15 amino acids. V was clipped by 2 bases and J by 6 bases; unmatched bases: 10. Germline V gene lookup returns CDR1 GTSNPN and CDR2 SVGIG (reference sequence). CDR3 amino acids: CAWSFSGTGVREQYF. As DNA, the CDR3 is TGTGCCTGGAGTTTCTCCGGGACAGGGGTTCGCGAGCAGTACTTC.

The chain employs TRBV5-4 and TRBJ2-1; no definite D call. The germline V gene has CDR1 SGHNT and CDR2 YYREEE (reference sequence). This CDR3 region has 16 residues. V was shortened by 0 bases and J by 2 bases, with 12 bases between the two germline ends. Here the CDR3 DNA reads TGTGCCAGCAGCTTGGCCTCGGGCATGACCTACAATGAGCAGTTCTTC. This sequence encodes CASSLASGMTYNEQFF.

The CDR3 spells CASSYSSQTYEQYF. The CDR3 nucleotides are TGTGCCAGCAGTTACTCGAGTCAAACCTACGAGCAGTACTTC. The rearrangement uses TRBV6-6 and TRBJ2-7; D gene uncertain. The CDR3 has 14 residues. Germline CDR1 and CDR2: MNHNY and SVGAGI (reference sequence). The V end was cut by 0 bases, the J end by 2 bases, with 8 bases between.

This clone was counted only a few times. This chain uses TRBV9 with TRBJ2-7; TRBD1 agrees at 8 bases. J gave up 0 bases and V 0 bases, and 2 bases lay outside the gene matches. The germline V gene encodes CDR1 SGDLS and CDR2 YYNGEE. This CDR3 region has 15 residues. The CDR3 DNA reads TGTGCCAGCAGCGTAGGGACAGGGAGCTCCTACGAGCAGTACTTC. It translates to CASSVGTGSSYEQYF.

The table lists this clone with a few counts. V gene TRBV7-9 combines with J gene TRBJ1-5; D uncertain. V gave up 4 bases and J gave up 7 bases, with 11 bases separating them. The germline V gene encodes CDR1 SEHNR and CDR2 FQNEAQ (reference sequence). The CDR3 totals 13 residues. The CDR3 protein is CASSSLDGQPQHF. For the CDR3, the DNA is TGTGCCAGCAGCTCTCTTGACGGACAGCCCCAGCATTTT. Using reference TRBV7-9 and TRBJ1-5 for the parts outside the CDR3, the full variable domain is DTGVSQNPRHKITKRGQNVTFRCDPISEHNRLYWYRQTLGQGPEFLTYFQNEAQLEKSRLLSDRFSAERPKGSFSTLEIQRTEQGDSAMYLCASSSLDGQPQHFGDGTRLSIL.

This clone was found once. The chain employs TRBV6-5 and TRBJ1-1; D remains unclear. Deletions cut 8 bases from V and 0 bases from J, with 16 bases between. CDR1 is MNHEY, CDR2 SVGAGI, per germline. This CDR3 spans 15 amino acids. CDR3 protein: CASAPRGELNTEAFF. DNA of the CDR3: TGTGCCAGCGCGCCTCGTGGGGAACTGAACACTGAAGCTTTCTTT.

This chain joins TRBV25-1 and TRBJ1-2, with D tentatively TRBD1 (6 bases). The CDR3 consists of 15 residues. Per germline, CDR1 MGHDK and CDR2 SYGVNS. The ends were cut back, 1 base at V and 2 bases at J, with 11 bases in the middle. CDR3 protein: CASSESWGPNYGYTF. For the CDR3, the DNA is TGTGCCAGCAGTGAATCGTGGGGGCCCAACTATGGCTACACCTTC.

CDR3 coding DNA: TGTGCCAGCAGCTTAGGGTACCGCCGGGGACAAGAGACCCAGTACTTC. Translating gives CASSLGYRRGQETQYF. The chain uses TRBV7-3 and TRBJ2-5, with D possibly being TRBD2 (5 bases). Trimming stripped 2 bases from V and 2 bases from J, with 15 bases between. Germline V gene lookup returns CDR1 SGHTA and CDR2 FQGTGA. This CDR3 spans 16 amino acids.

The chain combines TRBV14 with TRBJ2-3; no reliable D call. There are 13 residues in the CDR3. Germline V gives CDR1 SGHDN, CDR2 FVKESK. V was clipped by 0 bases and J by 6 bases, with 7 bases between them. The CDR3 nucleotides are TGTGCCAGCAGCCAAGACCGTTCTGATACGCAGTATTTT. Its protein product is CASSQDRSDTQYF.

V usage is TRBV5-1 and J usage is TRBJ2-5; D possibly uses TRBD1 or TRBD2 (5 bases each). Germline CDR1 and CDR2: SGHRS and YFSETQ. The CDR3 totals 13 residues. V was clipped by 7 bases and J by 3 bases, with 13 bases between them. As DNA, the CDR3 is TGCGCCAGCGCATCTGGGGGAAAAGAGACCCAGTACTTC. Protein: CASASGGKETQYF.

This clone has more than one count but fewer than ten. The chain has TRBV27 and TRBJ2-7; TRBD1 aligns across 7 bases. The J segment lost 6 bases and the V segment lost 6 bases, leaving 17 bases of the junction unmatched. The CDR3 sequence is 16 residues long. Germline values: CDR1 MNHEY, CDR2 SMNVEV (reference sequence). CDR3 loop: CASSRDSPYTPLEQYF. The CDR3 DNA follows: TGTGCCAGCAGCAGGGACAGCCCCTATACCCCTCTCGAGCAGTACTTC.

J is TRBJ2-7 and V is TRBV5-4; tentative D call: TRBD2 (6 bases). V lost 3 bases, J lost 7 bases, and 23 bases lay in between. The germline V gene has CDR1 SGHNT and CDR2 YYREEE (reference sequence). There are 16 residues in the CDR3. The CDR3 is CASSSEPGTAKFEQYF. Written as DNA, the CDR3 is TGTGCCAGCAGCTCCGAGCCCGGGACTGCCAAATTTGAGCAGTACTTC.

This clone was observed a few times. The CDR3 loop is CASSLRQGPNEQYF. The CDR3 DNA is TGTGCCAGCAGCTTACGACAGGGCCCGAACGAGCAGTACTTC. This sequence joins TRBV28 and TRBJ2-7; 7 bases are shared with TRBD1. J lost 5 bases, V lost 6 bases, and 10 bases had no gene match. This CDR3 region has 14 residues. From germline, CDR1 is MDHEN and CDR2 SYDVKM.